This T cell receptor beta chain was obtained from a study of neurological immune-mediated disorders. Broader study findings: Across subjects, expanded clones had no CDR3 amino acid sequences in common, pointing to private repertoires in all groups. The most TCR clonal expansion was seen in HTLV-1-associated myelopathy, and the least was seen in multiple sclerosis, which fell below healthy controls.

The table lists this clonotype with many counts. The antigen is not known. The cDNA was produced through 5'RACE with 10-nucleotide random UMIs. MiXCR, run by TCRdb on the 5' RACE reads, gives a single entry per CDR3 protein. Here the sample spans more than 20,000 distinct CDR3 sequences, around an eighth being singletons. The V end was cut by 2 bases, the J end by 2 bases, with 8 bases between. The CDR3 runs to 14 residues. Germline values: CDR1 SGHTA, CDR2 FQGTGA. Unsorted libraries came from 2 million PBMCs stored at -80 °C. The receptor was isolated from a woman aged 35 to 49 with HTLV-1-associated myelopathy (HAM/TSP). The specimen was PBMCs. The V gene is TRBV7-3, the J gene TRBJ2-3, with D tentatively TRBD2 (5 bases). The CDR3 region is CASSLGLNTDTQYF. In DNA, the CDR3 is TGTGCCAGCAGCTTAGGACTTAACACAGATACGCAGTATTTT.